The T cell receptor (beta chain) described here comes from a study of T cell responses to AZD1222 COVID-19 vaccine. Generated by immunoSEQ multiplex PCR, the TCRdb table keeps only in-frame clones and is missing some. The data show roughly 110,000 clones, with 80% to 95% seen just once and more than 8% held by the top ten. Study-level results: The peak T cell response came first, and repertoires were sampled only after it. Among spike-specific TCRs, nearly half reportedly target unmutated variant regions.

This clone has only one observation. Antigen specificity is unknown. The sequence was collected from an adult who received the AZD1222 COVID-19 vaccine. Sequenced here: peripheral blood, sampled 28 days after the second AZD1222 dose.

In DNA form, the CDR3 reads TGTGCCAGCAGAATAATCGAGGGGATTGGCTACACCTTC. Amino acid sequence: CASRIIEGIGYTF. The V call is TRBV28, the J call TRBJ1-2; D may be TRBD1 (5 bases). The CDR3 totals 13 residues. V lost 6 bases and J lost 7, with 15 bases in between. The V gene's germline CDR1 is MDHEN and CDR2 SYDVKM.